Shown below are 27 T cell receptor beta chains from a single sample sequenced in a study of early T cells in non-severe SARS-CoV-2 infection. TCRdb re-analysed the 5' RACE reads in MiXCR, keeping a single row per CDR3 protein. The top ten hold about a tenth of the sample, which has some 53,000 distinct CDR3 sequences, approximately 8% seen once. The specimen sequenced was whole blood. These receptors were collected from an adult who was a healthcare worker with PCR-confirmed SARS-CoV-2 infection or an uninfected control (not recorded which).

This clonotype was observed at least ten times. The chain couples TRBV20-1 to TRBJ1-2, with TRBD1 matching over 7 bases. From germline, CDR1 is DFQATT and CDR2 SNEGSKA (reference sequence). The V and J ends lost 5 bases and 2 bases, in that order; junction bases with no gene match: 2. The CDR3 sequence is 12 residues long. The CDR3 bases are TGCAGTGCTTTGACAGGGAACTATGGCTACACCTTC. It codes for CSALTGNYGYTF.

This clonotype was seen a few times. This rearrangement joins TRBV7-2 to TRBJ2-5; unclear D gene. The ends were cut back, 6 bases at V and 4 bases at J, with 9 bases in the middle. CDR1 and CDR2 from the germline V gene are SGHTA and FQGNSA. The CDR3 runs 12 residues. The CDR3 loop is CASSHKGETQYF. The CDR3 DNA sequence: TGTGCCAGCAGTCACAAGGGAGAGACCCAGTACTTC.

This clonotype showed up many times. The CDR3 is CASSSWGGLAANTGELFF. In nucleotides, the CDR3 is TGTGCCAGCAGCTCCTGGGGGGGACTAGCAGCGAACACCGGGGAGCTGTTTTTT. The chain employs TRBV7-9 and TRBJ2-2; 9 bases map to TRBD2. CDR1 is SEHNR, CDR2 FQNEAQ, per germline (reference sequence). V shed 4 bases, J shed 0 bases, and the junction held 9 bases outside the gene matches. The CDR3 runs 18 residues.

There are many counts of this clonotype. This rearrangement joins TRBV7-9 to TRBJ1-6; TRBD1 might be the D (5 bases). The CDR3 is made up of 13 amino acids. The ends were cut back, 10 bases at V and 7 bases at J, with 14 bases in the middle. In germline, CDR1 is SEHNR, CDR2 FQNEAQ (reference sequence). The CDR3 protein is CAIPDSANSPLHF. The CDR3 bases are TGTGCCATTCCCGACAGCGCAAATTCACCCCTCCACTTT.

The CDR3 sequence is CASSVPQGSEQYF. CDR3 in DNA: TGTGCCAGTAGTGTTCCCCAGGGAAGCGAGCAGTACTTC. V usage is TRBV19 and J usage is TRBJ2-7; a possible D gene is TRBD1 (5 bases). Germline V gives CDR1 LNHDA, CDR2 SQIVND (reference sequence). Trimming removed 5 bases from V and 6 bases from J, with 14 bases in between. The CDR3 covers 13 residues.

This clonotype was recorded a few times. The gene calls are TRBV7-6 and TRBJ1-1; no definite D call. Trimming took 2 bases from V and 1 from J, leaving 11 bases between them. This CDR3 is built from 15 residues. CDR1 SGHVS and CDR2 FNYEAQ come from the germline V gene. CDR3 nucleotide sequence: TGTGCCAGCAGCTTAAGTCTCCCAGGGAACACTGAAGCTTTCTTT. Translated: CASSLSLPGNTEAFF.

In this sample, this clonotype turned up many times. V usage is TRBV11-2 and J usage is TRBJ2-3; D might be TRBD1 (6 bases). This CDR3 has 13 residues. V lost 5 bases to trimming and J lost 4 bases, with 10 bases between them. Germline CDR1 and CDR2: SGHAT and FQNNGV. CDR3 nucleotide sequence: TGTGCCAGCAGCCAAACAGGGCCAGATACGCAGTATTTT. Translated: CASSQTGPDTQYF. Full variable domain (remainder filled in from reference TRBV11-2 and TRBJ2-3): EAGVAQSPRYKIIEKRQSVAFWCNPISGHATLYWYQQILGQGPKLLIQFQNNGVVDDSQLPKDRFSAERLKGVDSTLKIQPAKLEDSAVYLCASSQTGPDTQYFGPGTRLTVL.

This clonotype appeared many times. The J gene is TRBJ1-6, the V gene TRBV4-3; D unresolved. Germline CDR1 and CDR2: LGHNA and YSLEER. This CDR3 comprises 16 residues. With 4 bases removed from V and 8 bases from J, the gap between germline ends came to 18 bases. For the CDR3, the DNA is TGCGCCAGCAGCCCGGGCCTTGGGGAAAGGGATTCACCCCTCCACTTT. It encodes CASSPGLGERDSPLHF.

A few counts support this clonotype. The rearrangement links TRBV6-5 to TRBJ1-5; the match to TRBD1 covers 8 bases. V lost 6 bases and J lost 2; bases outside the gene matches: 6. From germline, CDR1 is MNHEY and CDR2 SVGAGI. This CDR3 has 15 amino acids. The CDR3 protein is CASRGGQGGNQPQHF. The CDR3 nucleotides are TGTGCCAGCAGAGGTGGACAGGGCGGCAATCAGCCCCAGCATTTT.

This clonotype has at least ten counts. The rearrangement joins TRBV6-4 to TRBJ2-6; D unclear. CDR3 length equals 14 residues. The germline V gene encodes CDR1 MRHNA and CDR2 SNTAGT. V lost 3 bases and J 2 bases, leaving 5 bases between the germline ends. The CDR3 DNA reads TGTGCCAGCAGTGATTGGGCTGGGGCCAACGTCCTGACTTTC. This gives the protein CASSDWAGANVLTF.

In this sample, this clonotype turned up a few times. The CDR3 protein is CSALGLYEQYF. CDR3 nucleotides: TGCAGTGCTCTGGGCCTTTACGAGCAGTACTTC. The chain employs TRBV20-1 and TRBJ2-7; D gene unclear. This CDR3 spans 11 amino acids. V was clipped by 5 bases and J by 4 bases, with 9 bases between them. Germline V gives CDR1 DFQATT, CDR2 SNEGSKA (reference sequence).

This clonotype was counted between two and nine times. V usage is TRBV27 and J usage is TRBJ2-1, with D unresolved. The V end was cut by 3 bases, the J end by 6 bases, with 15 bases between. CDR1 is MNHEY, CDR2 SMNVEV, per germline (reference sequence). The CDR3 spans 15 residues. CDR3 sequence: CASSFNPAMVNEQFF. CDR3 DNA: TGTGCCAGCAGTTTTAATCCAGCGATGGTCAATGAGCAGTTCTTC.

V and J are TRBV12-3 or TRBV12-4 and TRBJ2-1; perhaps TRBD2 as D (6 bases). The germline V and J ends were trimmed by 6 bases and 1 base, with 10 bases remaining between them. The CDR3 extends over 14 amino acids. Here the CDR3 DNA reads TGTGCCAGCAGCCCCAGCGGGTCCTACAATGAGCAGTTCTTC. This translates into CASSPSGSYNEQFF.

This clonotype was counted at least ten times. The rearrangement uses TRBV24-1 and TRBJ2-4; 7 bases are a match to TRBD2. Per the germline V gene, CDR1 is KGHDR and CDR2 is SFDVKD. The CDR3 contains 13 residues. V was clipped by 1 base and J by 16 bases; unmatched bases: 9. The chain's CDR3 is CATSDLSPGLLYF. DNA of the CDR3: TGTGCCACCAGTGATTTATCGCCGGGACTACTATACTTC.

This clonotype was detected only a few times. The V and J genes are TRBV5-6 and TRBJ1-2; D unclear. Trimming took 2 bases from V and 6 from J, leaving 8 bases between them. Germline loops: CDR1 SGHDT, CDR2 YYEEEE. The CDR3 is made up of 12 amino acids. The CDR3 DNA sequence: TGTGCCAGCAGCTTACAGTTAGATGGCTACACCTTC. Its translation is CASSLQLDGYTF.

Many counts were recorded for this clonotype. This chain uses TRBV20-1 with TRBJ2-1, with 10 bases matching TRBD2. V was pared by 6 bases and J by 5 bases, with 4 bases of the junction left unmatched. Germline lookup yields CDR1 DFQATT and CDR2 SNEGSKA (reference sequence). The CDR3 totals 13 residues. In DNA, the CDR3 is TGCAGTGCGCTAGCGGGGGTTCACAATGAGCAGTTCTTC. As protein: CSALAGVHNEQFF.

This CDR3 reads CASGAGTRDTEQFF. For the CDR3, the DNA is TGTGCCAGCGGCGCCGGGACCCGAGATACTGAGCAGTTCTTC. This rearrangement joins TRBV6-6 to TRBJ2-1; D could derive from TRBD1 or TRBD2 (5 bases each). V lost 8 bases and J lost 9, with 20 bases in between. This CDR3 spans 14 amino acids. Germline CDR1 is MNHNY and CDR2 is SVGAGI (reference sequence).

J is TRBJ1-4 and V is TRBV7-2; D remains ambiguous. CDR1 and CDR2 from the germline V gene are SGHTA and FQGNSA. The V and J ends lost 1 base and 0 bases respectively, with 6 bases between them. This CDR3 spans 15 amino acids. CDR3 nucleotides: TGTGCCAGCAGCTTAGACGGGGCAACTAATGAAAAACTGTTTTTT. Amino acids: CASSLDGATNEKLFF. Full variable domain (missing parts from reference TRBV7-2 and TRBJ1-4): GAGVSQSPSNKVTEKGKDVELRCDPISGHTALYWYRQSLGQGLEFLIYFQGNSAPDKSGLPSDRFSAERTGGSVSTLTIQRTQQEDSAVYLCASSLDGATNEKLFFGSGTQLSVL.

This clonotype was counted at least ten times. The chain is built from TRBV14 and TRBJ1-1; no reliable D call. The CDR3 sequence is 14 residues long. Trimming pared 3 bases from V and 4 bases from J, leaving 12 bases between. The germline gives CDR1 SGHDN, CDR2 FVKESK. The CDR3: CASSHGVYATEAFF. CDR3 nucleotide sequence: TGTGCCAGCAGCCATGGTGTGTACGCCACTGAAGCTTTCTTT. Looking up the rest from reference TRBV14 and TRBJ1-1 gives the full variable domain: EAGVTQFPSHSVIEKGQTVTLRCDPISGHDNLYWYRRVMGKEIKFLLHFVKESKQDESGMPNNRFLAERTGGTYSTLKVQPAELEDSGVYFCASSHGVYATEAFFGQGTRLTVV.

This clonotype was detected a few times. This sequence joins TRBV27 and TRBJ1-6; D might be TRBD1 (6 bases). The CDR3 covers 16 residues. Germline CDR1 MNHEY, CDR2 SMNVEV (reference sequence). The germline V and J ends were trimmed by 5 bases and 5 bases, with 16 bases remaining between them. CDR3 residues: CASSKTGRLNNSPLHF. The CDR3, as DNA: TGTGCCAGCAGTAAAACAGGGAGACTCAATAATTCACCCCTCCACTTT.

V and J are TRBV5-1 and TRBJ1-2; no firm D call. The CDR3 is made up of 14 amino acids. Between the trimmed V and J ends, which lost 0 bases and 0 bases, there was a span of 6 bases. The V gene's germline CDR1 is SGHRS and CDR2 YFSETQ. CDR3: CASSLGGSNYGYTF. CDR3 in DNA: TGCGCCAGCAGCTTGGGTGGGTCTAACTATGGCTACACCTTC.

This clonotype came up many times. This chain joins TRBV16 and TRBJ2-7; D remains ambiguous. Deletions cut 0 bases from V and 6 bases from J, with 9 bases between. CDR1 and CDR2 (germline): KGHSY, FQNENV. The CDR3 is 13 amino acids. Here the CDR3 DNA reads TGTGCCAGCAGCCAATCGAACAGTGCCGAGCAGTACTTC. Its translation: CASSQSNSAEQYF. Drawing the rest from reference TRBV16 and TRBJ2-7, the complete variable domain is GEEVAQTPKHLVRGEGQKAKLYCAPIKGHSYVFWYQQVLKNEFKFLISFQNENVFDETGMPKERFSAKCLPNSPCSLEIQATKLEDSAVYFCASSQSNSAEQYFGPGTRLTVT.

This clonotype was found a few times. The chain joins TRBV7-6 to TRBJ1-3; TRBD1 matches 10 bases. The CDR3 has 16 residues. Unmatched junction bases numbered 4, after V lost 5 bases and J lost 0 bases. CDR1 is SGHVS and CDR2 is FNYEAQ in the germline V gene. This CDR3 reads CASSPTGGGSGNTIYF. DNA for the CDR3: TGTGCCAGCAGCCCGACAGGGGGCGGCTCTGGAAACACCATATATTTT.

This clonotype was detected many times. The chain joins TRBV28 to TRBJ1-3; no definite D call. Germline V CDR1 and CDR2: MDHEN, SYDVKM. This CDR3 has 15 amino acids. Trimming pared 6 bases from V and 0 bases from J, leaving 12 bases between. CDR3 protein: CASSPDGSSGNTIYF. The CDR3 bases are TGTGCCAGCAGCCCGGACGGATCCTCTGGAAACACCATATATTTT.

This clonotype was observed many times. The genes are TRBV20-1 and TRBJ2-1; 7 bases agree with TRBD2. The V gene end was trimmed by 2 bases and the J gene end by 4 bases; junction bases not matched to a gene: 8. The CDR3 runs 15 residues. CDR1 DFQATT and CDR2 SNEGSKA come from the germline V gene (reference sequence). The CDR3 sequence: CSARWGGASYNEQFF. Written as DNA, the CDR3 is TGCAGTGCTAGATGGGGAGGGGCCTCATACAATGAGCAGTTCTTC.

This clonotype showed up many times. The gene calls are TRBV4-1 and TRBJ2-3, with no clear D. The CDR3 totals 14 residues. Deletions cut 0 bases from V and 3 bases from J, with 7 bases between. Per the germline V gene, CDR1 is MGHRA and CDR2 is YSYEKL. The CDR3 is CASSQELGTDTQYF. The CDR3 DNA sequence: TGCGCCAGCAGCCAAGAATTGGGGACAGATACGCAGTATTTT.

The sample holds a few counts of this clonotype. The rearrangement uses TRBV5-1 and TRBJ1-2; TRBD1 aligns across 12 bases. Germline V lookup: CDR1 SGHRS, CDR2 YFSETQ. There are 14 residues in the CDR3. J lost 8 bases, V lost 4 bases, and 6 bases had no gene match. The CDR3 sequence is CASSPGQGAVGYTF. CDR3 nucleotide sequence: TGCGCCAGCAGCCCGGGACAGGGGGCTGTAGGCTACACCTTC.